The 21 T cell receptor beta chains below all came from one sample that was sequenced in a study of graft-versus-host responses after intestinal transplantation (dated by TCRdb to the early 2020s). No antigens are known for them. The library relied on the immunoSEQ multiplex PCR assay. TCRdb provides this immuneACCESS table in a form limited to in-frame rearrangements. Some clones are lacking; in checked studies, under half of them reflect an unresolved V gene, and why the rest are absent is not known. For this sample there are about 71,000 clones; approximately 96% appear just once. The ten biggest clones cover around 0.56% of the sample. The label giving this sample's time point can be read as: cells obtained before transplantation from donor or recipient. The sample in question was unstimulated CD8+ T cells sorted from spleen or lymph node cells, obtained before intestinal transplant. The receptor source for this set is a human donor who received an intestinal transplant.

The chain links TRBV4-1 to TRBJ2-7; 10 bases agree with TRBD1. The CDR3 runs 18 residues. V gave up 0 bases and J gave up 6 bases; unmatched junction bases: 14. CDR1 and CDR2 from the germline V gene are MGHRA and YSYEKL. CDR3 protein: CASSQDPWVDRGSGEQYF. The DNA of the CDR3 is TGCGCCAGCAGCCAAGATCCCTGGGTGGACAGGGGGTCTGGCGAGCAGTACTTC.

The gene calls are TRBV4-2 and TRBJ2-7, with D possibly matching TRBD2 (5 bases). CDR1 and CDR2 (germline): LGHNA, YNFKEQ. The CDR3 has 18 amino acids. Trimming removed 1 base at V and 2 bases at J, with 21 bases between. CDR3 sequence: CASSQVPDRLFNTYEQYF. The CDR3 bases are TGTGCCAGCAGCCAAGTCCCGGACCGACTATTTAACACCTACGAGCAGTACTTC.

J is TRBJ1-1 and V is TRBV25-1; no definite D call. Germline V gives CDR1 MGHDK, CDR2 SYGVNS. Trimming removed 3 bases at V and 6 bases at J, with 5 bases between. CDR3 length: 11 residues. The CDR3 spells CASSDVSEAFF. CDR3 coding DNA: TGTGCCAGCAGTGATGTCTCTGAAGCTTTCTTT.

The chain uses TRBV6-6 and TRBJ1-2; D unresolved. This CDR3 is built from 13 residues. Germline V gives CDR1 MNHNY, CDR2 SVGAGI (reference sequence). Trimming pared 0 bases from V and 4 bases from J, leaving 6 bases between. The CDR3: CASSYSNTYGYTF. The DNA of the CDR3 is TGTGCCAGCAGTTACTCCAACACCTATGGCTACACCTTC.

The chain couples TRBV18 to TRBJ2-1, with 7 bases aligning to TRBD2. This CDR3 is 14 amino acids long. V gave up 8 bases and J gave up 6 bases; unmatched junction bases: 10. CDR1 is KGHSH and CDR2 is LQKENI in the germline V gene. The CDR3 protein is CASLGGSGRNEQFF. The CDR3 nucleotides are TGTGCCAGCCTCGGGGGGTCTGGCCGCAATGAGCAGTTCTTC.

This chain connects TRBV19 to TRBJ1-5; D remains unclear. The V gene's germline CDR1 is LNHDA and CDR2 SQIVND (reference sequence). The CDR3 has 13 residues. V lost 2 bases to trimming and J lost 6 bases, with 8 bases between them. CDR3 sequence: CASSIYWRQPQHF. Written as DNA, the CDR3 is TGTGCCAGTAGTATATACTGGCGTCAGCCCCAGCATTTT.

The V call is TRBV9, the J call TRBJ1-3; D not resolved. Germline CDR1 reads SGDLS; CDR2 reads YYNGEE. Between the trimmed V and J ends, which lost 4 bases and 4 bases, there was a span of 6 bases. The CDR3 runs to 12 residues. CDR3 in amino acids: CASSPGGNTIYF. The DNA for the CDR3 is TGTGCCAGCAGCCCCGGGGGAAACACCATATATTTT.

The V gene is TRBV6-5, the J gene TRBJ1-5; 9 bases are a match to TRBD1. This CDR3 spans 14 amino acids. The junction had 3 bases not matched to a gene; V was cut back by 2 bases and J by 7 bases. The germline gives CDR1 MNHEY, CDR2 SVGAGI. CDR3 sequence reads: CASSYGQGSQPQHF. The CDR3 DNA is TGTGCCAGCAGTTACGGACAGGGGTCACAGCCCCAGCATTTT.

The chain carries TRBV4-1 and TRBJ2-7, with D maybe TRBD2 (5 bases). The CDR3 loop spans 16 amino acids. V was pared by 0 bases and J by 2 bases, with 14 bases between. Germline V gene data show CDR1 as MGHRA and CDR2 as YSYEKL. The CDR3 spells CASSQEYSGLTYEQYF. DNA of the CDR3: TGCGCCAGCAGCCAAGAATATTCTGGACTCACCTACGAGCAGTACTTC.

The V gene is TRBV10-3, the J gene TRBJ2-3; 8 positions agree with TRBD2. J was trimmed by 5 bases and V by 3 bases; bases with no gene match: 10. The CDR3 is 16 amino acids. In germline, CDR1 is ENHRY, CDR2 SYGVKD. As DNA, the CDR3 is TGTGCCATCAGTGACCGGGGCGGGGGGCAAAAAGATACGCAGTATTTT. Protein: CAISDRGGGQKDTQYF.

The V gene is TRBV7-9, the J gene TRBJ2-5; D is uncertain. The germline V gene has CDR1 SEHNR and CDR2 FQNEAQ (reference sequence). The ends were cut back, 5 bases at V and 5 bases at J, with 3 bases in the middle. The CDR3 is 10 amino acids. The CDR3 nucleotides read TGTGCCAGCAGCGGCGAGACCCAGTACTTC. Translating it yields CASSGETQYF.

This clone turned up a few times. The chain is built from TRBV5-4 and TRBJ2-7, with D possibly TRBD1 on 5 matching bases. The V gene lost 4 bases and the J gene lost 5 bases, with 7 bases spanning the gap. In germline, CDR1 is SGHNT, CDR2 YYREEE (reference sequence). The CDR3 covers 11 residues. As DNA, the CDR3 is TGTGCCAGCAGCCTCAGGGACGAGCAGTACTTC. Protein sequence: CASSLRDEQYF.

The rearrangement uses TRBV1 and TRBJ1-5; the table's D call, TRBD1, has no DNA check behind it. TRBV1 is reported as a pseudogene. The CDR3 loop spans 17 amino acids. Written as DNA, the CDR3 is TGCACCAGCAGCCCTAGGGGTTCCCATCATAGCAATCAGCCCCAGCATTTT. Amino acid sequence: CTSSPRGSHHSNQPQHF.

The rearrangement links TRBV2 to TRBJ2-3; 8 bases match TRBD2. Germline trimming cut 5 bases from V and 4 bases from J; bases unmatched to any gene: 17. This CDR3 spans 18 amino acids. Germline CDR1 SNHLY, CDR2 FYNNEI. The CDR3 region is CASSNGPLGLVASDTQYF. CDR3 nucleotide sequence: TGTGCCAGCAGTAACGGACCCTTGGGACTAGTAGCTTCAGATACGCAGTATTTT.

This rearrangement joins TRBV30 to TRBJ2-7, with 7 bases that match TRBD1. CDR3 length equals 13 residues. Germline loops: CDR1 GTSNPN, CDR2 SVGIG (reference sequence). V shed 2 bases, J shed 3 bases, and the junction held 4 bases outside the gene matches. CDR3 DNA: TGTGCCTGGAGTCCCACAGGGGACTACGAGCAGTACTTC. It codes for CAWSPTGDYEQYF.

The V call is TRBV7-3, the J call TRBJ2-3; TRBD2 matches at 9 bases. Germline CDR1 is SGHTA and CDR2 is FQGTGA. The V and J ends lost 6 bases and 7 bases, in that order; junction bases with no gene match: 8. CDR3 length equals 14 residues. CDR3 protein: CASSLAGAGHTQYF. The CDR3 nucleotides are TGTGCCAGCAGTTTAGCGGGAGCGGGACATACGCAGTATTTT.

The rearrangement joins TRBV29-1 to TRBJ2-1; weak D call: TRBD1 (6 bases). V gave up 0 bases and J gave up 4 bases, with 22 bases separating them. Germline V gene lookup returns CDR1 SQVTM and CDR2 ANQGSEA. This CDR3 spans 18 amino acids. CDR3 DNA sequence: TGCAGCGTTGAAGATCCTTGGCGGACAGCTACGGTATACAATGAGCAGTTCTTC. It codes for CSVEDPWRTATVYNEQFF.

The chain couples TRBV18 to TRBJ1-4; tentatively, D is TRBD1 (5 bases). Trimming cost V 1 base and J 8 bases, with 14 bases left between them. The CDR3 spans 15 residues. Per the germline V gene, CDR1 is KGHSH and CDR2 is LQKENI. This CDR3 is CASSPLAGRREKLFF. The CDR3 DNA sequence: TGTGCCAGCTCACCACTGGCAGGGCGTAGAGAAAAACTGTTTTTT.

A single count supports this clone. This sequence joins TRBV9 and TRBJ1-3; unclear D gene. Germline V lookup: CDR1 SGDLS, CDR2 YYNGEE. V was cut by 1 base and J by 3 bases, with 2 bases left in between. The CDR3 extends over 12 amino acids. The CDR3 nucleotides are TGTGCCAGCAGCGTATATGGAAACACCATATATTTT. Residues: CASSVYGNTIYF.

This rearrangement joins TRBV7-6 to TRBJ2-7, with 9 bases aligning to TRBD1. Germline V CDR1 and CDR2: SGHVS, FNYEAQ. The CDR3 runs 13 residues. V lost 11 bases and J lost 4; bases outside the gene matches: 9. The CDR3 spells CASAQGAAYEQYF. CDR3 in DNA: TGTGCCTCCGCACAGGGGGCTGCTTACGAGCAGTACTTC. The entire variable domain, with the rest obtained from reference TRBV7-6 and TRBJ2-7, is as follows: GAGVSQSPRYKVTKRGQDVALRCDPISGHVSLYWYRQALGQGPEFLTYFNYEAQQDKSGLPNDRFSAERPEGSISTLTIQRTEQRDSAMYRCASAQGAAYEQYFGPGTRLTVT.

V usage is TRBV6-6 and J usage is TRBJ1-1; possibly TRBD1 for D (6 bases). V dropped 0 bases and J dropped 3 bases, with 11 bases sitting between them. The CDR3 contains 15 residues. Germline lookup yields CDR1 MNHNY and CDR2 SVGAGI (reference sequence). This chain's CDR3 is CASSYSGGAYTEAFF. The DNA of the CDR3 is TGTGCCAGCAGTTACTCAGGGGGGGCATACACTGAAGCTTTCTTT.